A selection of T cell receptor beta chains follows, all from one sample in a study of blood T cell repertoires in COVID-19. Repertoires were generated with immunoSEQ multiplex PCR, while TCRdb's copy carries only in-frame clones and drops some. The sample records approximately 160,000 clones, about 81% being singletons. Sequencing was carried out using peripheral blood. These receptors were collected from a man between 60 and 75 years old with active or convalescent COVID-19. CDR3s include the opening cysteine and the closing phenylalanine or tryptophan. The D gene is left open where the match is weak. Clone size, where shown, is once, few, many, or a class for clones that have expanded.

J gene,D gene,clone size,V gene,CDR3 DNA,CDR3 protein
TRBJ2-7,TRBD2,few,TRBV6-6,TGTGCCAGCAGGGGAGGGCAGCGGGCCTCCTACGAGCAGTACTTC,CASRGGQRASYEQYF
TRBJ1-1,.,.,TRBV29-1,TGCAGCGTTGAACGTGTAATGAACACTGAAGCTTTCTTT,CSVERVMNTEAFF
TRBJ1-1,TRBD1,.,TRBV27,TGTGCCAGCAGAAGACAGGGTGAAGGCACTGAAGCTTTCTTT,CASRRQGEGTEAFF
TRBJ1-2,.,.,TRBV13,TGTGCCAGCAGCTTAGGCCCGGGGGGAGTCGGCTACACCTTC,CASSLGPGGVGYTF
TRBJ2-5,.,.,TRBV3-1/TRBV3-2,TGTGCCAGCAGCCTTAGAGGAACGCAAGAGACCCAGTACTTC,CASSLRGTQETQYF
TRBJ1-1,.,.,TRBV6-1,TGTGCCAGCAGTGAAAGGCCGGGCACTGAAGCTTTCTTT,CASSERPGTEAFF
TRBJ1-4,.,.,TRBV11-2,TGTGCCAGCAGCTTAGAGGGCAGGGCGACTAATGAAAAACTGTTTTTT,CASSLEGRATNEKLFF
TRBJ1-2,.,.,TRBV12-3/TRBV12-4,TGTGCCAGCAGCCCGGGACTTAACTATGGCTACACCTTC,CASSPGLNYGYTF
TRBJ1-6,TRBD1,.,TRBV27,TGTGCCAGCAGTCTCATATTGACAGGGGGCTACTCTGGGGGAATTTCACCCCTCCACTTT,CASSLILTGGYSGGISPLHF
TRBJ1-5,TRBD1,.,TRBV6-5,TGTGCCAGCAGGTCGGACAGGGGGGCCCATCAGCCCCAGCATTTT,CASRSDRGAHQPQHF
TRBJ2-3,TRBD2,.,TRBV11-2,TGTGCCAGCAGCTTGAACGGACTAGCGGGGGCAGATACGCAGTATTTT,CASSLNGLAGADTQYF
TRBJ1-4,.,.,TRBV6-1,TGTGCCAGCAGTGTCACAGGGCGGGGGGCTAATGAAAAACTGTTTTTT,CASSVTGRGANEKLFF
TRBJ2-2,TRBD2,.,TRBV18,TGTGCCAGCTCACCCCCCGCGGGGGGAGACACCGGGGAGCTGTTTTTT,CASSPPAGGDTGELFF
TRBJ2-7,TRBD1,.,TRBV27,TGTGCCAGCAGATTAGGACAGGGGTCCCTCTACGAGCAGTACTTC,CASRLGQGSLYEQYF
TRBJ1-5,.,once,TRBV21-1,TGTGCCAGCAGCAAAGACAGGCAACCGTTCAATCAGCCCCAGCATTTT,CASSKDRQPFNQPQHF
TRBJ2-2,TRBD2,.,TRBV11-3,TGTGCCAGCTGCACTAGCGGGGCTACCGGGGAGCTGTTTTTT,CASCTSGATGELFF
TRBJ1-6,.,.,TRBV5-1,TGCGCCAGCAGCTTGGCTGCGGGAGAGACTTCACCCCTCCACTTT,CASSLAAGETSPLHF
TRBJ1-1,.,once,TRBV15,TGTGCCACCGCAACCCTCAGGGATTGGGACACTGAAGCTTTCTTT,CATATLRDWDTEAFF
TRBJ2-2,TRBD1,.,TRBV4-1,TGCGCCAGCAGCCAAGTAACAGGGGCCACCGGGGAGCTGTTTTTT,CASSQVTGATGELFF
TRBJ2-1,TRBD2,.,TRBV28,TGTGCCAGCAGAGGGGATCTAGCGGGGGGCTCCTACAATGAGCAGTTCTTC,CASRGDLAGGSYNEQFF
TRBJ1-2,.,.,TRBV6-5,TGTGCCAGCAGTTACTCCTACAGGGTTTTCTATGGCTACACCTTC,CASSYSYRVFYGYTF
TRBJ2-6,.,once,TRBV27,TGTGCCAGCAGTTTAACCCTGCAGGGGTTTTACTCTGGGGCCAACGTCCTGACTTTC,CASSLTLQGFYSGANVLTF
TRBJ1-1,.,once,TRBV10-1,TGCGCCAGCGTACTCGCTGAAGCTTTCTTT,CASVLAEAFF
TRBJ1-1,TRBD1,.,TRBV6-5,TGTGCCAGCAGTTCCGGGACAGGGGGCACTGAAGCTTTCTTT,CASSSGTGGTEAFF
TRBJ2-6,TRBD1,few,TRBV5-6,TGTGCCAGCAGCACGACAGGGTCTGGGGCCAACGTCCTGACTTTC,CASSTTGSGANVLTF
TRBJ2-7,TRBD1,.,TRBV5-4,TGTGCCAGCAGCTTACAGGGGATTGCCAGCTACGAGCAGTACTTC,CASSLQGIASYEQYF
TRBJ1-1,.,.,TRBV10-3,TGTGCCATCCAGGGTTCGGGCACTGAAGCTTTCTTT,CAIQGSGTEAFF
TRBJ1-2,TRBD1,.,TRBV9,TGTGCCAGCAGTCGACAGGGGGCCGCCTATGGCTACACCTTC,CASSRQGAAYGYTF
TRBJ1-3,.,.,TRBV2,TGTGCCAGCAGTGAATACGGGGGCTCTGGAAACACCATATATTTT,CASSEYGGSGNTIYF
TRBJ1-6,.,.,TRBV11-2,TGTGCCAGCAGCTTAGAGGGCAGTGCAAATTCACCCCTCCACTTT,CASSLEGSANSPLHF
TRBJ1-6,.,.,TRBV6-1,TGTGCCAGCAGTGAGAGACAGAGCGACTCACCCCTCCACTTT,CASSERQSDSPLHF
TRBJ1-3,.,.,TRBV2,TGTGCCAGCAGGGCTAGCCACTCTGGAAACACCATATATTTT,CASRASHSGNTIYF
TRBJ1-2,.,.,TRBV10-3,TGTGCCTTAAGGCGGGGGACGGGAGCAAAAAACGGGGCTAACTATGGCTACACCTTC,CALRRGTGAKNGANYGYTF
TRBJ2-7,TRBD1,.,TRBV11-2,TGTGCCAGCAGGGGACAGGGGGATTACTACGAGCAGTACTTC,CASRGQGDYYEQYF
TRBJ2-5,TRBD2,.,TRBV6-1,TGTGCCAGCAGTGAAGGGGCCCCTAGCGGACAAGAGACCCAGTACTTC,CASSEGAPSGQETQYF
TRBJ2-5,TRBD2,.,TRBV5-4,TGTGCCAGCAGCTCCTTACGGGGGGGCCGGGAGACCCAGTACTTC,CASSSLRGGRETQYF
TRBJ1-2,TRBD1,.,TRBV24-1,TGTGCCACCAGTGGGCCCGGGACAGAGCTTAACTATGGCTACACCTTC,CATSGPGTELNYGYTF
TRBJ2-5,TRBD2,few,TRBV6-2/TRBV6-3,TGTGCCAGCAGTTACTCGAGGCGGGAGGGCCAAGAGACCCAGTACTTC,CASSYSRREGQETQYF
TRBJ2-5,TRBD1,.,TRBV2,TGTGCCAGCAGGGGGACAGGAGGTGAGACCCAGTACTTC,CASRGTGGETQYF
TRBJ2-7,.,.,TRBV6-6,TGTGCCAGCACCCTTTCTCGGGAACCGGGCCCCTTCGAGCAGTACTTC,CASTLSREPGPFEQYF
TRBJ2-2,TRBD2,.,TRBV14,TGTGCCAGCAGCCTTATAGCGGGGACCGGGGAGCTGTTTTTT,CASSLIAGTGELFF
TRBJ2-1,TRBD2,.,TRBV13,TGTGCCAGCAGCTCCCTCCGGGGGGACAATGAGCAGTTCTTC,CASSSLRGDNEQFF
TRBJ1-1,TRBD1,.,TRBV2,TGTGCCACCGGGACAGAGGATACGAACACTGAAGCTTTCTTT,CATGTEDTNTEAFF
TRBJ1-3,.,.,TRBV6-1,TGTGCCAGCAGTGAAGACGGGAGCTCTGGAAACACCATATATTTT,CASSEDGSSGNTIYF
TRBJ2-7,.,.,TRBV3-1/TRBV3-2,TGTGCCAGCAGCCTCGGTATTTTTCGGAGCTCCTACGAGCAGTACTTC,CASSLGIFRSSYEQYF
TRBJ1-4,.,.,TRBV2,TGTGCCTCCGGCAGGGATGAAAAACTGTTTTTT,CASGRDEKLFF
TRBJ2-3,TRBD2,.,TRBV10-2,TGCGCCAGCAGTGAACCAGGGAGGGGTGCAGATACGCAGTATTTT,CASSEPGRGADTQYF
TRBJ2-1,TRBD2,.,TRBV15,TGTGCCACCAGCAGCAACCAAAGCCCGGGACTAGCGACCACCCGTGAGCAGTTCTTC,CATSSNQSPGLATTREQFF
TRBJ2-7,TRBD2,.,TRBV9,TGTGCCAGCATCAAACTAGCGGGGGGCTCCTCTGAGCAGTACTTC,CASIKLAGGSSEQYF
TRBJ2-2,TRBD1,.,TRBV27,TGTGCCAGCAGTGAGGGGACAGGAGACACCGGGGAGCTGTTTTTT,CASSEGTGDTGELFF
TRBJ2-5,TRBD2,.,TRBV5-1,TGCGCCAGCAGCCAGAGCGGGGGGAATGGAGAGACCCAGTACTTC,CASSQSGGNGETQYF
TRBJ1-1,TRBD1,.,TRBV20-1,TGCAGTGCCAGGGACAGCAGGGCTTTCTTT,CSARDSRAFF
TRBJ1-1,TRBD1,.,TRBV18,TGTGCCAGCTCATCCGCGGGACAGGGGTCCACTGAAGCTTTCTTT,CASSSAGQGSTEAFF
TRBJ2-5,.,.,TRBV11-2,TGTGCCAGCAGCTTAGGTCTGGGAGGAGAGACCCAGTACTTC,CASSLGLGGETQYF
TRBJ1-5,TRBD1,.,TRBV28,TGTGCCAGCAGTTGGCGACAGGGCTATAGCAATCAGCCCCAGCATTTT,CASSWRQGYSNQPQHF
TRBJ2-5,.,.,TRBV29-1,TGCAGCGTAACCGTACAGGGTTCCCAAGAGACCCAGTACTTC,CSVTVQGSQETQYF
TRBJ1-2,TRBD1,.,TRBV28,TGTGCCAGCAGACCCTACCAGGGGGCAGATGGCTACACCTTC,CASRPYQGADGYTF
TRBJ2-5,.,.,TRBV12-3/TRBV12-4,TGTGCCAGCAGCAATTACGGAGAGACCCAGTACTTC,CASSNYGETQYF